This T cell receptor (beta chain) was sequenced in a study of blood T cell repertoires in COVID-19. Study context: Sites in the United States, Italy and Spain provided acute and convalescent COVID-19 samples. PBMCs, B-cell-depleted T cells, or T cells provided the cDNA or gDNA that made up the material.

Libraries were prepared by immunoSEQ multiplex PCR; TCRdb keeps only in-frame clonotypes and omits some of them. Of about 230,000 clones listed, around 78% are singletons. Losses at the gene ends were 2 bases for V and 2 bases for J; bases not matched to a gene: 9. Germline-derived CDR1 and CDR2 are SGHRS and YFSETQ. The CDR3 covers 16 residues. The J gene is TRBJ2-5, the V gene TRBV5-1; 7 bases fit TRBD1. This receptor was taken from a woman in her 70s with active or convalescent COVID-19. The sample consisted of peripheral blood. The CDR3 bases are TGCGCCAGCAGCTTTCGGACAGGTAGAAATCAAGAGACCCAGTACTTC. This encodes CASSFRTGRNQETQYF. The full variable domain, its missing parts supplied by reference TRBV5-1 and TRBJ2-5, is KAGVTQTPRYLIKTRGQQVTLSCSPISGHRSVSWYQQTPGQGLQFLFEYFSETQRNKGNFPGRFSGRQFSNSRSEMNVSTLELGDSALYLCASSFRTGRNQETQYFGPGTRLLVL.